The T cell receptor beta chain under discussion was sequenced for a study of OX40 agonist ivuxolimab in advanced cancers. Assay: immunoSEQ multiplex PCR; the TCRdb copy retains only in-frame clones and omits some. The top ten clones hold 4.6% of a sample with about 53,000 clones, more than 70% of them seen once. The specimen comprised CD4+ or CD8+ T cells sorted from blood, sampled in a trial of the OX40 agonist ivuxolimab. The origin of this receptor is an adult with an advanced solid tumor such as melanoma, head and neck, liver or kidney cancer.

The CDR3 nucleotides read TGTGCCAGCAGCTTCCTCCGGGGCCAGCATTTT. Translating gives CASSFLRGQHF. This chain joins TRBV5-5 and TRBJ1-5, with no clear D. V lost 2 bases to trimming and J lost 12 bases, with 9 bases between them. The CDR3 contains 11 residues. The germline gives CDR1 SGHKS, CDR2 YYEKEE (reference sequence).